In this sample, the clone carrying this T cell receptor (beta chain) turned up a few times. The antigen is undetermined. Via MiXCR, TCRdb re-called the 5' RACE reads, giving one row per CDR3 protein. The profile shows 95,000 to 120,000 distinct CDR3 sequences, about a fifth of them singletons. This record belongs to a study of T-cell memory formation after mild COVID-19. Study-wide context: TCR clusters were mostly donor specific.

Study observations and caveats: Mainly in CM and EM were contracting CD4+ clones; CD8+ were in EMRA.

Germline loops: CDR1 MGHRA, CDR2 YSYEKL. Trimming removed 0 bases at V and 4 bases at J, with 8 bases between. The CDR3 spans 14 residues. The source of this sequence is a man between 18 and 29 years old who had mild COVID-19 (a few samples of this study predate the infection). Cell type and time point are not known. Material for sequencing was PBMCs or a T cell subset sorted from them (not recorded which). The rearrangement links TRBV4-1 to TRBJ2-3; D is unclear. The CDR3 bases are TGCGCCAGCAGCCAAGACGTAGCACCAGATACGCAGTATTTT. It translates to CASSQDVAPDTQYF.